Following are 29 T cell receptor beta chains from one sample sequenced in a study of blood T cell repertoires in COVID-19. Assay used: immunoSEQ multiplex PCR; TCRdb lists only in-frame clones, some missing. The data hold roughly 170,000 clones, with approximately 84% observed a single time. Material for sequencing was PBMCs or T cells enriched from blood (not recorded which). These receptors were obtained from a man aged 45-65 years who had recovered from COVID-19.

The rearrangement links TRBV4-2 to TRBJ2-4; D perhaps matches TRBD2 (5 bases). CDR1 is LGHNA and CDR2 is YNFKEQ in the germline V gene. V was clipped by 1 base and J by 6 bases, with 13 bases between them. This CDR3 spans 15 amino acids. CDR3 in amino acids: CASSQVAADLNIQYF. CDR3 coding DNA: TGTGCCAGCAGCCAAGTTGCGGCGGACTTAAACATTCAGTACTTC.

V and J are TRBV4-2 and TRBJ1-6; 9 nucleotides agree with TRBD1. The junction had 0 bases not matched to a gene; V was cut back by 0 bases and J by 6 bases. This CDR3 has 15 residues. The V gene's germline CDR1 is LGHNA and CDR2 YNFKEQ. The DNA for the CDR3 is TGTGCCAGCAGCCAAGAGACAGGGGGTAATTCACCCCTCCACTTT. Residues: CASSQETGGNSPLHF.

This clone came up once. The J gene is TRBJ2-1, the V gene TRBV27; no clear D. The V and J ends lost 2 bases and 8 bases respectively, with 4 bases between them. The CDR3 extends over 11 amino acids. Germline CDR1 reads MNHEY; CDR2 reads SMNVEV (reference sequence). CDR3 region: CASSLRDEQFF. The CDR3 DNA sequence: TGTGCCAGCAGTTTACGGGATGAGCAGTTCTTC.

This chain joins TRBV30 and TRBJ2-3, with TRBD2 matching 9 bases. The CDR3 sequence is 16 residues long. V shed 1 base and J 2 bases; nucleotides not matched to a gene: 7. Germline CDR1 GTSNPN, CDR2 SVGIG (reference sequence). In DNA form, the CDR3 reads TGTGCCTGGAGTGGTAAGCGGGGGGCCCTCACAGATACGCAGTATTTT. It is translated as CAWSGKRGALTDTQYF.

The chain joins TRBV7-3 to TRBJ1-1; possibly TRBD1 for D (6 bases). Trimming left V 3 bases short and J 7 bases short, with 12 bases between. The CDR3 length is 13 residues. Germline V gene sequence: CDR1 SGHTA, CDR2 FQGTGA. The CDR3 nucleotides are TGTGCCAGCAGCTTTAACAGGGTTGGTGAAGCTTTCTTT. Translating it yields CASSFNRVGEAFF.

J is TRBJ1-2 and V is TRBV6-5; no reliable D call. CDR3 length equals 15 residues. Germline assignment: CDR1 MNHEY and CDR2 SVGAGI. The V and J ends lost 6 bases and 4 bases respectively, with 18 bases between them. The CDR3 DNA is TGTGCCAGCAGCGTAGACCGGGAGAAGTTCTATGGCTACACCTTC. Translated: CASSVDREKFYGYTF.

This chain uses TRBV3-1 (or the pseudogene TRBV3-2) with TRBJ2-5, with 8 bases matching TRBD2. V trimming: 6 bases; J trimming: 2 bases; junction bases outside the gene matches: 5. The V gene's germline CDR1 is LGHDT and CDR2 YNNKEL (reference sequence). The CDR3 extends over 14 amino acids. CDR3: CASSASGGQETQYF. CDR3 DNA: TGTGCCAGCAGTGCGAGCGGGGGTCAAGAGACCCAGTACTTC.

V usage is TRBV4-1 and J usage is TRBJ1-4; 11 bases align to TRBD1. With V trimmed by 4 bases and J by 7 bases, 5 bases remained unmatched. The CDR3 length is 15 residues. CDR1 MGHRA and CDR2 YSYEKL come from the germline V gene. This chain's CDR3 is CASSPVDRGLEKLFF. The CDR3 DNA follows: TGCGCCAGCAGCCCAGTGGACAGGGGGCTTGAAAAACTGTTTTTT.

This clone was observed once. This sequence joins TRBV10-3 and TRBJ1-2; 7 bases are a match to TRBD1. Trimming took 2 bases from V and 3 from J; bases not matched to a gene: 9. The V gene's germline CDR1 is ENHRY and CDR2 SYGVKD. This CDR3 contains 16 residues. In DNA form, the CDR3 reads TGTGCCATCAGTGAGGCACAAACACAGGGGTACTATGGCTACACCTTC. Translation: CAISEAQTQGYYGYTF.

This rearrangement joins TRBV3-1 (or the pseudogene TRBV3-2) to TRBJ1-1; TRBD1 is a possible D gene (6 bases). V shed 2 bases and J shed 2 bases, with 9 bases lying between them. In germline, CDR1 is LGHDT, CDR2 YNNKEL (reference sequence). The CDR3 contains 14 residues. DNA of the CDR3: TGTGCCAGCAGCCAACAGGGGTTCAACACTGAAGCTTTCTTT. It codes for CASSQQGFNTEAFF.

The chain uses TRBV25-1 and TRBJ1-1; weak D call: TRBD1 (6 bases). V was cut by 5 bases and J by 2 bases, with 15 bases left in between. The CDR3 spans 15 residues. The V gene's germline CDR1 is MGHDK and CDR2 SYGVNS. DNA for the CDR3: TGTGCCAGCAGTCCACCCCAGGGGTTAAACACTGAAGCTTTCTTT. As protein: CASSPPQGLNTEAFF.

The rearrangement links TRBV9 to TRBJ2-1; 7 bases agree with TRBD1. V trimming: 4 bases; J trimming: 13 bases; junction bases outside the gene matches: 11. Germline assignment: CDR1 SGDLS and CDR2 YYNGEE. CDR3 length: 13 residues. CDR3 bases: TGTGCCAGCAGCACCCGACAGGGCCGGGGACAGTTCTTC. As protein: CASSTRQGRGQFF.

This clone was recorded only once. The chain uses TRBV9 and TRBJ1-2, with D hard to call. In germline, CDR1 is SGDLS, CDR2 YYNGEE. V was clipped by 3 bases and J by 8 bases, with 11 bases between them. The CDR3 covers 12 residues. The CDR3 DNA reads TGTGCCAGCAGCGAGCAGACGGGGGGCTACACCTTC. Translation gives CASSEQTGGYTF.

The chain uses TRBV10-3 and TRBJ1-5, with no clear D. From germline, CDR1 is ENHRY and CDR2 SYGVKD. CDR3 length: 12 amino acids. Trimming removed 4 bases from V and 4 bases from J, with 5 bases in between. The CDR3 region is CAISGQNQPQHF. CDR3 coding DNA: TGTGCCATCAGTGGTCAAAATCAGCCCCAGCATTTT.

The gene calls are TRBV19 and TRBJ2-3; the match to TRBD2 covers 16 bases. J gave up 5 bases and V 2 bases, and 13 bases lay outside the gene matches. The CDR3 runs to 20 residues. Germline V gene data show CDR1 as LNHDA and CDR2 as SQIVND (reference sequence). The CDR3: CASSISLSGTSGGAKDTQYF. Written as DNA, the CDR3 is TGTGCCAGTAGTATAAGTCTTAGCGGGACTAGCGGGGGGGCCAAAGATACGCAGTATTTT.

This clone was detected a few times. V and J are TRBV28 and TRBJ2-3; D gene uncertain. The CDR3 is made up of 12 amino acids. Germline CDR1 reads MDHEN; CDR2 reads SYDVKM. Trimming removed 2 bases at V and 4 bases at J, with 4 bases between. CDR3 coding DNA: TGTGCCAGCAGTTTAATCGCAGATACGCAGTATTTT. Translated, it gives CASSLIADTQYF. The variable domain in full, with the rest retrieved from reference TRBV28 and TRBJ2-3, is DVKVTQSSRYLVKRTGEKVFLECVQDMDHENMFWYRQDPGLGLRLIYFSYDVKMKEKGDIPEGYSVSREKKERFSLILESASTNQTSMYLCASSLIADTQYFGPGTRLTVL.

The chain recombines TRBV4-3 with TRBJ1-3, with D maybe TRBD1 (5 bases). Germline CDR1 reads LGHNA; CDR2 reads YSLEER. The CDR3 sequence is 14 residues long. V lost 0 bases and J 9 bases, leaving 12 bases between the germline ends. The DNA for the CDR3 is TGCGCCAGCAGCCAAGAGGGGGGGTCCGGCACCATATATTTT. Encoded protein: CASSQEGGSGTIYF.

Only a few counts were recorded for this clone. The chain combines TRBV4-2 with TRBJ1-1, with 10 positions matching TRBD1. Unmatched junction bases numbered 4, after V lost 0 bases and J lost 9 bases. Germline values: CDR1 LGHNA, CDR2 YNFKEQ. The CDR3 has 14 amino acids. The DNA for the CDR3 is TGTGCCAGCAGCCAAGATCGGGACAGGGGCCAAGCTTTCTTT. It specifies CASSQDRDRGQAFF.

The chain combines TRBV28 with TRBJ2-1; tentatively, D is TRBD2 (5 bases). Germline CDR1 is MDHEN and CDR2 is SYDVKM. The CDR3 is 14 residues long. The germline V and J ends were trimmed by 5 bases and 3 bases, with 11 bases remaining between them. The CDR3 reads CASSPFRGYNEQFF. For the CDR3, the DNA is TGTGCCAGCAGTCCCTTCCGGGGCTACAATGAGCAGTTCTTC.

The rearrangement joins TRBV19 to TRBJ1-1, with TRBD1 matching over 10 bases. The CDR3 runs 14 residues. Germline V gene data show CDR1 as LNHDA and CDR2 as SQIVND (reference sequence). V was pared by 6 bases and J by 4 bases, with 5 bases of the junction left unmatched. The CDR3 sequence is CASSWDRGGTEAFF. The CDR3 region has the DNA TGTGCCAGTAGCTGGGACAGGGGAGGCACTGAAGCTTTCTTT.

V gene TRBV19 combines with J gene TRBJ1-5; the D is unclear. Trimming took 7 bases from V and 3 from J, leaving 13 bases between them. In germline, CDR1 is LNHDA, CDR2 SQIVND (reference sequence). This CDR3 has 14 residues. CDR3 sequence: CASISSSTNQPQHF. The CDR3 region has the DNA TGTGCCAGTATATCTTCAAGCACCAATCAGCCCCAGCATTTT.

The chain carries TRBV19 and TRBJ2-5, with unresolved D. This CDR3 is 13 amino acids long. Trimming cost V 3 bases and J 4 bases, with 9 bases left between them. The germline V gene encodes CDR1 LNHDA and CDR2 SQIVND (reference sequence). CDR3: CASSIVTGETQYF. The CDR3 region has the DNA TGTGCCAGTAGTATCGTAACGGGAGAGACCCAGTACTTC.

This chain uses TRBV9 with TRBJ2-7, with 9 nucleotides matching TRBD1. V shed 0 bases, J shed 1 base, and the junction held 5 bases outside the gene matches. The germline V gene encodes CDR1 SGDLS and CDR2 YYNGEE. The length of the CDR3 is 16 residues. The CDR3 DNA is TGTGCCAGCAGCGTAGGGGTGGGACAGGGTTCCTACGAGCAGTACTTC. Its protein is CASSVGVGQGSYEQYF.

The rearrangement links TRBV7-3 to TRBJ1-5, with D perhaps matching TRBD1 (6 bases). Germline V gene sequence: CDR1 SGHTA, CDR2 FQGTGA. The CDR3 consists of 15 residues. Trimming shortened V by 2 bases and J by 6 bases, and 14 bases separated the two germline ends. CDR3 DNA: TGTGCCAGCAGCTTAGGTGGGGGGGGCGGTCAGCCCCAGCATTTT. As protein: CASSLGGGGGQPQHF.

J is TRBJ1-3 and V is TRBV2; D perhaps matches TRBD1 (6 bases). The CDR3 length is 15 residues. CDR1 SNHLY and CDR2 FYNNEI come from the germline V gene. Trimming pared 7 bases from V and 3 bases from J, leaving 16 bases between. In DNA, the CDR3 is TGTGCCAGCAAGACGACCGGGACAAGTGGAAACACCATATATTTT. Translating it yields CASKTTGTSGNTIYF.

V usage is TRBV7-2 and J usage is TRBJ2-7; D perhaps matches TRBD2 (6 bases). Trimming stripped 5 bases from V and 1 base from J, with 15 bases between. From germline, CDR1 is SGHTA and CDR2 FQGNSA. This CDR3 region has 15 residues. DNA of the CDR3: TGTGCCAGCAGCGGGGGGATTGGGCCTTCCTACGAGCAGTACTTC. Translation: CASSGGIGPSYEQYF.

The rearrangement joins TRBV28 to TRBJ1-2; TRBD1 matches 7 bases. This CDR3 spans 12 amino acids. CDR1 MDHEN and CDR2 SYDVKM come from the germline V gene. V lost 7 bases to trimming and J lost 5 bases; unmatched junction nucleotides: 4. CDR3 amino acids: CASKTGTYGYTF. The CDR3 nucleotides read TGTGCCAGCAAGACAGGGACATATGGCTACACCTTC.

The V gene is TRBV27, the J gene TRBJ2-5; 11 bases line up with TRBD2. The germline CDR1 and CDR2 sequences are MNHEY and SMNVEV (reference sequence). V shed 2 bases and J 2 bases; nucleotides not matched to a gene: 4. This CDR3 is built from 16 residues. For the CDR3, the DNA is TGTGCCAGCAGTTTAGTAGCGGGGGGGCGTCAAGAGACCCAGTACTTC. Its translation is CASSLVAGGRQETQYF.

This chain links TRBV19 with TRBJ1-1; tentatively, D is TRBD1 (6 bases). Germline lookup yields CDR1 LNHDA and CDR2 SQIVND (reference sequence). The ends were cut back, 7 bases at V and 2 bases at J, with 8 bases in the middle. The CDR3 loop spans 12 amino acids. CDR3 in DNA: TGTGCCAGTACGGACAGTAACACTGAAGCTTTCTTT. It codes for CASTDSNTEAFF.